This TCR beta chain was obtained from a study of vaccination and CD4 T cells after COVID-19. The Oncomine TCR Beta short-read assay was applied to DNA of cultured CD4+ T cells. TCRdb independently ran MiXCR on the PCR reads; one entry per CDR3 protein. The sample lists thousands of distinct CDR3 sequences, about three quarters occurring once. Treatment given: approximately nine-day PBMC culture with coronavirus spike peptide pools or control peptides (ViraFEST assay). On this clonotype: Its target is not known.

Material for sequencing was CD4+ T cells from blood, cultured in vitro. The receptor was isolated from a human donor who had recovered from COVID-19.

The CDR3 coding sequence is TGTGCCAGCATCGGGAAGAAGAACACTGAAGCTTTCTTT. This sequence encodes CASIGKKNTEAFF. V and J are TRBV5-4 and TRBJ1-1; D call uncertain. This CDR3 is 13 amino acids long. CDR1 SGHNT and CDR2 YYREEE come from the germline V gene (reference sequence). V lost 6 bases, J lost 1 base, and 10 bases lay in between.